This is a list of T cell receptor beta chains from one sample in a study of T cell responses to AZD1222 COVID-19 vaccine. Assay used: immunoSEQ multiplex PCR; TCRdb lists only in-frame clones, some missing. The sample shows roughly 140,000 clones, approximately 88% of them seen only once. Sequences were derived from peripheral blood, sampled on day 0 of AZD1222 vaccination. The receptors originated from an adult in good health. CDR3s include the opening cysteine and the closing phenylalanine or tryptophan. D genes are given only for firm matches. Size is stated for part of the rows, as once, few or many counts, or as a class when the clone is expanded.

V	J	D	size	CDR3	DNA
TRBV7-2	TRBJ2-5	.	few	CASSLQFQETQYF	TGTGCCAGCAGCTTACAATTCCAAGAGACCCAGTACTTC
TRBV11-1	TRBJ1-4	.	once	CASSLDEQRNEKLFF	TGTGCCAGCAGCTTAGATGAGCAGCGTAATGAAAAACTGTTTTTT
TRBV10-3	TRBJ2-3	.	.	CAILEGGTDTQYF	TGTGCCATCTTGGAGGGAGGCACAGATACGCAGTATTTT
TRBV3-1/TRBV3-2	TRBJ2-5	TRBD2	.	CASSQAPGLAGTQYF	TGTGCCAGCAGCCAAGCCCCGGGACTAGCTGGGACCCAGTACTTC
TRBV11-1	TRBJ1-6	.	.	CASSQNLYNSPLHF	TGTGCCAGCAGCCAGAACCTGTATAATTCACCCCTCCACTTT
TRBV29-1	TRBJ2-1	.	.	CSVATVIGANNEQFF	TGCAGCGTTGCAACCGTAATCGGGGCGAACAATGAGCAGTTCTTC
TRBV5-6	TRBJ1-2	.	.	CASSLVSGNYGYTF	TGTGCCAGCAGCTTGGTATCTGGGAACTATGGCTACACCTTC
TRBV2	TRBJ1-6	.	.	CASSGDSPLHF	TGTGCCAGCTCCGGGGATTCACCCCTCCACTTT
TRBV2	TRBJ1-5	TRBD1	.	CASRVDRDRANQPQHF	TGTGCCAGCAGGGTAGACCGGGACAGGGCCAATCAGCCCCAGCATTTT
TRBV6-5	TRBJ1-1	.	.	CASHRTVNTEAFF	TGTGCCAGCCATCGGACGGTGAACACTGAAGCTTTCTTT
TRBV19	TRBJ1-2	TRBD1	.	CASSPSGTGGAEGYTF	TGTGCCAGTAGTCCCTCCGGGACAGGGGGCGCGGAGGGCTACACCTTC
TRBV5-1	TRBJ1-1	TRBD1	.	CASSLAGDRVVNTEAFF	TGCGCCAGCAGCTTGGCCGGGGACAGAGTGGTGAACACTGAAGCTTTCTTT
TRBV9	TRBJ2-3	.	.	CASSVGSIRDTQYF	TGTGCCAGCAGCGTAGGCTCGATCAGAGATACGCAGTATTTT
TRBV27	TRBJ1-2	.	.	CASSRLTGGAGGYTF	TGTGCCAGCAGCCGACTTACCGGGGGGGCGGGTGGCTACACCTTC
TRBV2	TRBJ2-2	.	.	CASNPGRNTGELFF	TGTGCCAGCAACCCGGGGAGGAACACCGGGGAGCTGTTTTTT
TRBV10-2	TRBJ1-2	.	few	CASSFGSQLYGYTF	TGCGCCAGCAGTTTTGGTTCACAGCTCTATGGCTACACCTTC
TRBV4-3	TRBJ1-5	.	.	CASSQGLTGGDNQPQHF	TGCGCCAGCAGCCAAGGGTTGACCGGGGGAGACAATCAGCCCCAGCATTTT
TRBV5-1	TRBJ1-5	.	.	CASSLGEVSNQPQHF	TGCGCCAGCAGCTTGGGTGAGGTGAGCAATCAGCCCCAGCATTTT
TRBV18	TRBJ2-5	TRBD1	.	CASSATGTGRETQYF	TGTGCCAGCTCAGCCACCGGGACAGGGAGAGAGACCCAGTACTTC
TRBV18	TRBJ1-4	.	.	CASSPIYSATNEKLFF	TGTGCCAGCTCACCGATCTACAGTGCAACTAATGAAAAACTGTTTTTT
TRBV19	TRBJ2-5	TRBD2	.	CASSTSGLGGETQYF	TGTGCCAGTAGTACCTCCGGCTTGGGGGGGGAGACCCAGTACTTC
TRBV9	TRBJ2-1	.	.	CASSGNPRGTYNEQFF	TGTGCCAGCAGCGGAAATCCGCGGGGCACCTACAATGAGCAGTTCTTC
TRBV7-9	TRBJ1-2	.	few	CASSLVRGTNYGYTF	TGTGCCAGCAGCTTAGTCAGGGGAACTAACTATGGCTACACCTTC
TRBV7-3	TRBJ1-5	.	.	CASSFNSNQPQHF	TGTGCCAGCAGTTTTAATAGCAATCAGCCCCAGCATTTT
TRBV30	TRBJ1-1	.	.	CAYQIQGTEAFF	TGTGCCTACCAAATCCAGGGGACTGAAGCTTTCTTT
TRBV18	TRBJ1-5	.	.	CASSSQGNQPQHF	TGTGCCAGCTCTAGCCAGGGGAATCAGCCCCAGCATTTT
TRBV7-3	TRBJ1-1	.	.	CASSPQMNTEAFF	TGTGCCAGCAGCCCACAAATGAACACTGAAGCTTTCTTT
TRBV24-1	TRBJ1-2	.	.	CATSDQTNRASTF	TGTGCCACCAGTGACCAGACCAACAGGGCTAGCACCTTC
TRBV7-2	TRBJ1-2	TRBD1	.	CASSPGTGYGYTF	TGTGCCAGCAGCCCCGGGACAGGCTATGGCTACACCTTC
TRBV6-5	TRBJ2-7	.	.	CASRPRGGPYYEQYF	TGTGCCAGCAGACCCCGTGGGGGTCCCTACTACGAGCAGTACTTC
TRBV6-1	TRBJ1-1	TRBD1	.	CASSEVPPGQVPPLNTEAFF	TGTGCCAGCAGTGAAGTACCCCCGGGACAGGTTCCTCCTTTGAACACTGAAGCTTTCTTT
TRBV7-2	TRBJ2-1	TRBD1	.	CASSLQQGAAVEQFF	TGTGCCAGCAGCTTACAACAGGGGGCCGCGGTTGAGCAGTTCTTC
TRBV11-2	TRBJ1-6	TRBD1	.	CASSLVPQGAISPLHF	TGTGCCAGCAGCTTGGTGCCCCAGGGGGCGATTTCACCCCTCCACTTT
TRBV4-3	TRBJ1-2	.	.	CASSQPPGGGYTF	TGCGCCAGCAGCCAACCCCCCGGCGGGGGCTACACCTTC
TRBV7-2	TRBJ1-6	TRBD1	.	CASSLARTGVNSPLHF	TGTGCCAGCAGCTTAGCTCGCACAGGGGTAAATTCACCCCTCCACTTT
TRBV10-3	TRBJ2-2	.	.	CAISQTGNTGELFF	TGTGCCATCTCCCAGACGGGGAACACCGGGGAGCTGTTTTTT
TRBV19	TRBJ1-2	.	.	CASSIGRTALNYGYTF	TGTGCCAGTAGTATAGGAAGGACAGCCCTTAACTATGGCTACACCTTC
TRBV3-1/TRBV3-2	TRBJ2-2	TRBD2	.	CASSQDRNLAGDTGELFF	TGTGCCAGCAGCCAAGATCGGAATCTAGCGGGGGACACCGGGGAGCTGTTTTTT
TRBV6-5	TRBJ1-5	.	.	CASGTGSQPQHF	TGTGCCAGCGGTACAGGGAGTCAGCCCCAGCATTTT
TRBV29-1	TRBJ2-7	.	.	CSVDGGNSPYEQYF	TGCAGCGTTGACGGTGGAAACAGTCCCTACGAGCAGTACTTC
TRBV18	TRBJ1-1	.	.	CASSPPRRAEAFF	TGTGCCAGCTCACCACCGCGTCGGGCCGAAGCTTTCTTT
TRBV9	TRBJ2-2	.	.	CASSPSNTGELFF	TGTGCCAGCAGCCCATCGAACACCGGGGAGCTGTTTTTT
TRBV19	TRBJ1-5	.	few	CASSRGEGQPQHF	TGTGCCAGTAGTCGGGGGGAGGGTCAGCCCCAGCATTTT
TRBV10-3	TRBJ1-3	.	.	CAISESGTVRNTIYF	TGTGCCATCAGTGAGTCTGGTACAGTTCGAAACACCATATATTTT
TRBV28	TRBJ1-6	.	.	CASTGNSPLHF	TGTGCCAGCACCGGCAATTCACCCCTCCACTTT
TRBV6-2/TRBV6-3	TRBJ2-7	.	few	CASSTESYEQYF	TGTGCCAGCAGCACGGAATCCTACGAGCAGTACTTC
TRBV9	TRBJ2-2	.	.	CASSFGQSTGELFF	TGTGCCAGCAGCTTTGGACAGTCCACCGGGGAGCTGTTTTTT
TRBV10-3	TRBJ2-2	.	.	CAISEERAGETGELFF	TGTGCCATCAGTGAGGAAAGGGCAGGGGAAACCGGGGAGCTGTTTTTT
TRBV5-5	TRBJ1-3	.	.	CASSLQATGPGNTIYF	TGTGCCAGCAGTCTCCAGGCAACGGGGCCTGGAAACACCATATATTTT
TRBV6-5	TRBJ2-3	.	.	CASQLQGGSPDTQYF	TGTGCCAGTCAACTACAGGGTGGTTCTCCAGATACGCAGTATTTT
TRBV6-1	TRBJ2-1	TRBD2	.	CASSASLAGGVGEQFF	TGTGCCAGCAGTGCGTCACTAGCGGGGGGTGTGGGTGAGCAGTTCTTC
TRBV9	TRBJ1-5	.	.	CASSGGLINQPQHF	TGTGCCAGCAGCGGAGGACTGATCAATCAGCCCCAGCATTTT
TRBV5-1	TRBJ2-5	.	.	CASSSLGGAAQETQYF	TGCGCCAGCAGCTCTCTAGGAGGGGCCGCTCAAGAGACCCAGTACTTC
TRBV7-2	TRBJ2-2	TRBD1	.	CASSSRDRYSAGELFF	TGTGCCAGCAGCTCCCGGGACAGGTACTCAGCAGGGGAGCTGTTTTTT
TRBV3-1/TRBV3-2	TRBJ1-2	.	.	CASSFRVTNYGYTF	TGTGCCAGCAGTTTCAGGGTTACTAACTATGGCTACACCTTC
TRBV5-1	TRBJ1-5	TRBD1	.	CASSTGVGDQPQHF	TGCGCCAGCAGCACAGGGGTGGGGGATCAGCCCCAGCATTTT
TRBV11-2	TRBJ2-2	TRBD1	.	CASSRDRTTGELFF	TGTGCCAGCAGCCGGGACAGAACCACCGGGGAGCTGTTTTTT